This TCR beta chain was found in a study of regulatory and conventional T cells in RAG deficiency. Looking at the study overall: Autoimmunity is frequent in combined immunodeficiency with hypomorphic RAG mutations.

With respect to this clone: The antigen is unknown.

General observations from the study: Omenn patients showed >90% Treg-Tconv overlap and shorter CDR3 lengths.

CDR3 size: 11 residues. The germline V gene has CDR1 MDHEN and CDR2 SYDVKM. The ends were cut back, 5 bases at V and 2 bases at J, with 3 bases in the middle. Produced via immunoSEQ multiplex PCR; TCRdb's table is partial and in-frame only. This sample has some 960 clones, with approximately 80% found just once. Genomic DNA came from blood conventional CD4+ T cells gated CD25-low CD127-high. The sample comprised CD4+ effector T cells sorted from blood. The chain combines TRBV28 with TRBJ2-5; D call uncertain. This TCR was recovered from a human donor with RAG deficiency presenting as combined immunodeficiency. This CDR3 reads CASSPQETQYF. The CDR3, as DNA: TGTGCCAGCAGTCCGCAAGAGACCCAGTACTTC.